What follows are 31 T cell receptor beta chains derived from one specimen sequenced in a study of chemoradiotherapy in HPV16-positive cancers. Assay: immunoSEQ multiplex PCR; the TCRdb copy retains only in-frame clones and omits some. This sample has about 15,000 clones, with about 86% found just once. Source: blood, taken from a patient who underwent chemoradiotherapy. These receptors were taken from a human donor with HPV-associated anogenital cancer.

The chain has TRBV6-5 and TRBJ1-2; D not resolved. The germline CDR1 and CDR2 sequences are MNHEY and SVGAGI. V was clipped by 7 bases and J by 0 bases, with 15 bases between them. This CDR3 is 15 amino acids long. The CDR3 DNA reads as TGTGCCAGCACCTTAAACAGTGTAGCTAACTATGGCTACACCTTC. Amino acids: CASTLNSVANYGYTF.

This chain links TRBV2 with TRBJ2-5, with 12 bases fitting TRBD2. Germline CDR1 SNHLY, CDR2 FYNNEI. The CDR3 totals 14 residues. V was pared by 6 bases and J by 5 bases, with 4 bases of the junction left unmatched. The CDR3 coding sequence is TGTGCCAGCAGACTAGCGGGAGGTATGGAGACCCAGTACTTC. Its protein is CASRLAGGMETQYF.

This sequence joins TRBV7-2 and TRBJ1-4; 9 nucleotides match TRBD1. Per germline, CDR1 SGHTA and CDR2 FQGNSA. The V and J ends lost 5 bases and 5 bases, in that order; junction bases with no gene match: 12. The CDR3 covers 17 residues. CDR3: CASSVLRGQGTNEKLFF. The CDR3, as DNA: TGTGCCAGCAGCGTCCTTCGGGGACAGGGAACAAATGAAAAACTGTTTTTT. Combining the CDR3 with reference TRBV7-2 and TRBJ1-4 gives the whole variable domain GAGVSQSPSNKVTEKGKDVELRCDPISGHTALYWYRQSLGQGLEFLIYFQGNSAPDKSGLPSDRFSAERTGGSVSTLTIQRTQQEDSAVYLCASSVLRGQGTNEKLFFGSGTQLSVL.

This chain connects TRBV5-1 to TRBJ1-4; D might be TRBD1 (5 bases). This CDR3 comprises 15 residues. Trimming left V 0 bases short and J 5 bases short, with 11 bases between. Germline V CDR1 and CDR2: SGHRS, YFSETQ. The chain's CDR3 is CASSLADRVNEKLFF. For the CDR3, the DNA is TGCGCCAGCAGCTTGGCTGACAGAGTCAATGAAAAACTGTTTTTT.

The chain links TRBV15 to TRBJ2-7, with D possibly TRBD2 on 6 matching bases. Germline V gene lookup returns CDR1 LNHNV and CDR2 YYDKDF (reference sequence). The CDR3 is made up of 15 amino acids. Trimming removed 5 bases at V and 2 bases at J, with 16 bases between. The CDR3 reads CATSPVGGNTYEQYF. The DNA of the CDR3 is TGTGCCACCAGCCCGGTAGGAGGGAACACCTACGAGCAGTACTTC.

The gene calls are TRBV10-2 and TRBJ1-5; D is perhaps TRBD1 (6 bases). V gave up 3 bases and J gave up 2 bases, with 11 bases separating them. The germline gives CDR1 WSHSY, CDR2 SAAADI. This CDR3 is 15 amino acids long. CDR3 residues: CASSEIAGGNQPQHF. CDR3 nucleotides: TGCGCCAGCAGTGAAATTGCAGGGGGCAATCAGCCCCAGCATTTT.

This clone was recorded only once. The V and J genes are TRBV5-4 and TRBJ1-2; D is ambiguous. The CDR3 sequence is 12 residues long. CDR1 and CDR2 (germline): SGHNT, YYREEE (reference sequence). The ends were cut back, 4 bases at V and 8 bases at J, with 12 bases in the middle. The CDR3 DNA sequence: TGTGCCAGCAGCCCCGGGAGTAAGGGCTACACCTTC. Protein sequence: CASSPGSKGYTF.

This clone was picked up a small number of times. V is TRBV19 and J is TRBJ2-2; TRBD2 is a possible D gene (5 bases). The CDR3 runs 12 residues. Trimming shortened V by 7 bases and J by 3 bases, and 6 bases separated the two germline ends. CDR1 and CDR2 from the germline V gene are LNHDA and SQIVND (reference sequence). CDR3 sequence: CASKRDTGELFF. The CDR3 bases are TGTGCCAGTAAGAGGGACACCGGGGAGCTGTTTTTT.

The V gene is TRBV11-2, the J gene TRBJ1-4; possible D gene TRBD1, 6 bases. V was pared by 2 bases and J by 5 bases, with 12 bases between. Germline V lookup: CDR1 SGHAT, CDR2 FQNNGV. The CDR3 runs to 15 residues. The CDR3 protein is CASSLWYGGNEKLFF. The DNA of the CDR3 is TGTGCCAGCAGCTTATGGTACGGGGGCAATGAAAAACTGTTTTTT.

The V and J genes are TRBV2 and TRBJ2-3, with a weak D call TRBD2 (6 bases). The CDR3 is 14 amino acids. CDR1 and CDR2 (germline): SNHLY, FYNNEI. The V end lost 4 bases, the J end lost 6 bases, and 14 bases lay between the germline ends. DNA of the CDR3: TGTGCCAGCAGTGTCCAGGGACTTGCGGATACGCAGTATTTT. It specifies CASSVQGLADTQYF.

The chain employs TRBV5-6 and TRBJ2-2, with D unclear. Germline V gene lookup returns CDR1 SGHDT and CDR2 YYEEEE. The CDR3 has 15 amino acids. Trimming removed 0 bases from V and 3 bases from J, with 9 bases in between. The CDR3 DNA reads TGTGCCAGCAGCTTGGGTACAGAATACACCGGGGAGCTGTTTTTT. The encoded protein is CASSLGTEYTGELFF.

The chain has TRBV2 and TRBJ2-1; possibly TRBD2 for D (6 bases). In germline, CDR1 is SNHLY, CDR2 FYNNEI. Trimming took 4 bases from V and 2 from J, leaving 9 bases between them. The CDR3 extends over 14 amino acids. The DNA of the CDR3 is TGTGCCAGCAGTGGTAGCGGAGCCTACAATGAGCAGTTCTTC. The encoded protein is CASSGSGAYNEQFF.

CDR3 nucleotide sequence: TGTGCCAGCAGTTTAAAGGTTGGGAGGTTAGGCTACACCTTC. Residues: CASSLKVGRLGYTF. The rearrangement joins TRBV28 to TRBJ1-2; D uncertain. With 2 bases removed from V and 8 bases from J, the gap between germline ends came to 15 bases. The germline V gene encodes CDR1 MDHEN and CDR2 SYDVKM. The CDR3 is 14 amino acids.

V and J are TRBV5-5 and TRBJ2-7; D is possibly TRBD1 (6 bases). Germline V gives CDR1 SGHKS, CDR2 YYEKEE (reference sequence). Trimming pared 4 bases from V and 6 bases from J, leaving 20 bases between. The CDR3 runs 15 residues. CDR3 region: CASSPLQRQAAEQYF. For the CDR3, the DNA is TGTGCCAGCAGCCCACTGCAAAGACAGGCGGCCGAGCAGTACTTC.

A single count supports this clone. This chain links TRBV11-2 with TRBJ2-5, with 11 bases that match TRBD2. The better agreement between TRBJ2-7 and the DNA end casts doubt on the J call. Germline V gene sequence: CDR1 SGHAT, CDR2 FQNNGV. The CDR3 spans 16 residues. CDR3 nucleotides: TGTGCCAGCAGCCACCTTAGCGGGAGGGCCCCCAACGAGCAGTACTTC. This gives the protein CASSHLSGRAPNEQYF.

This clone was counted a few times. The chain uses TRBV5-1 and TRBJ1-1, with D uncertain. The V gene's germline CDR1 is SGHRS and CDR2 YFSETQ. The CDR3 totals 12 residues. Trimming shortened V by 0 bases and J by 9 bases, and 9 bases separated the two germline ends. CDR3 loop: CASSLEGGKAFF. The CDR3 coding sequence is TGCGCCAGCAGCTTGGAAGGAGGAAAAGCTTTCTTT. Together with reference TRBV5-1 and TRBJ1-1, the CDR3 gives the full variable domain: KAGVTQTPRYLIKTRGQQVTLSCSPISGHRSVSWYQQTPGQGLQFLFEYFSETQRNKGNFPGRFSGRQFSNSRSEMNVSTLELGDSALYLCASSLEGGKAFFGQGTRLTVV.

The table lists this clone with a few counts. The V gene is TRBV10-2, the J gene TRBJ2-3, with 7 nucleotides matching TRBD2. V dropped 8 bases and J dropped 1; count of bases not matched to a gene: 6. The germline CDR1 and CDR2 sequences are WSHSY and SAAADI. The CDR3 extends over 14 amino acids. The CDR3 spells CASGLEPRTDTQYF. The DNA for the CDR3 is TGCGCCAGCGGACTAGAACCCCGCACAGATACGCAGTATTTT.

The chain combines TRBV4-1 with TRBJ2-1; tentative D call: TRBD2 (6 bases). This CDR3 comprises 12 residues. Germline CDR1 MGHRA, CDR2 YSYEKL. Deletions cut 4 bases from V and 9 bases from J, with 10 bases between. CDR3 nucleotides: TGCGCCAGCAGCCCCGGGGGAGGTGAGCAGTTCTTC. This encodes CASSPGGGEQFF.

V gene TRBV28 combines with J gene TRBJ2-5; 7 bases are shared with TRBD1. This CDR3 has 13 residues. Germline CDR1 and CDR2: MDHEN and SYDVKM. The junction had 7 bases not matched to a gene; V was cut back by 6 bases and J by 6 bases. CDR3 loop: CASSVTGLKTQYF. CDR3 DNA sequence: TGTGCCAGCAGCGTGACAGGGCTCAAGACCCAGTACTTC.

The rearrangement uses TRBV5-4 and TRBJ1-1; TRBD1 agrees at 7 bases. The CDR3 contains 14 residues. Germline trimming cut 5 bases from V and 0 bases from J; bases unmatched to any gene: 4. The germline CDR1 and CDR2 sequences are SGHNT and YYREEE (reference sequence). The CDR3 is CASRPGQVNTEAFF. DNA for the CDR3: TGTGCCAGCAGACCCGGACAGGTGAACACTGAAGCTTTCTTT.

The chain has TRBV28 and TRBJ2-7; the D gene is possibly TRBD1 (5 bases). CDR3 size: 14 residues. Germline CDR1 MDHEN, CDR2 SYDVKM. Trimming pared 5 bases from V and 2 bases from J, leaving 13 bases between. The CDR3 spells CASSEVIRAYEQYF. CDR3 coding DNA: TGTGCCAGCAGTGAAGTAATCAGGGCCTACGAGCAGTACTTC.

The chain employs TRBV25-1 and TRBJ2-7; 8 nucleotides match TRBD1. V lost 1 base and J lost 6; bases outside the gene matches: 11. Germline V CDR1 and CDR2: MGHDK, SYGVNS. The CDR3 is 16 amino acids. The CDR3 protein is CASSESQGASSGEQYF. Here the CDR3 DNA reads TGTGCCAGCAGTGAATCTCAGGGGGCTAGTTCGGGCGAGCAGTACTTC.

The chain joins TRBV19 to TRBJ1-2; D gene uncertain. Germline CDR1 LNHDA, CDR2 SQIVND (reference sequence). The V gene lost 5 bases and the J gene lost 4 bases, with 8 bases spanning the gap. The CDR3 is 12 residues long. Here the CDR3 DNA reads TGTGCCAGTAGTGATTGGGTCTATGGCTACACCTTC. This translates into CASSDWVYGYTF. Variable domain in full (rest from reference TRBV19 and TRBJ1-2): DGGITQSPKYLFRKEGQNVTLSCEQNLNHDAMYWYRQDPGQGLRLIYYSQIVNDFQKGDIAEGYSVSREKKESFPLTVTSAQKNPTAFYLCASSDWVYGYTFGSGTRLTVV.

This chain connects TRBV19 to TRBJ2-2; the D gene could be TRBD1 or TRBD2 (5 bases each). V shed 4 bases and J shed 4 bases, with 10 bases lying between them. The CDR3 runs to 14 residues. Germline V gives CDR1 LNHDA, CDR2 SQIVND (reference sequence). CDR3 nucleotide sequence: TGTGCCAGTAGTAAAGGGACGGCCACCGGGGAGCTGTTTTTT. Its translation: CASSKGTATGELFF.

The sample holds one count of this clone. The chain uses TRBV5-1 and TRBJ2-7, with a possible D match to TRBD1 (5 bases). The germline V gene encodes CDR1 SGHRS and CDR2 YFSETQ. Trimming left V 4 bases short and J 3 bases short, with 17 bases between. This CDR3 spans 15 amino acids. CDR3 loop: CASSPPRQGNYEQYF. In DNA, the CDR3 is TGCGCCAGCAGCCCTCCCCGCCAGGGTAACTACGAGCAGTACTTC.

V usage is TRBV18 and J usage is TRBJ1-1; 10 nucleotides match TRBD1. The CDR3 spans 14 residues. V lost 7 bases to trimming and J lost 4 bases; unmatched junction nucleotides: 6. Germline V gene data show CDR1 as KGHSH and CDR2 as LQKENI. The DNA of the CDR3 is TGTGCCAGCTACCGGGACAGGGGAAGCACTGAAGCTTTCTTT. Protein product: CASYRDRGSTEAFF. The full variable domain, its missing parts supplied by reference TRBV18 and TRBJ1-1, is NAGVMQNPRHLVRRRGQEARLRCSPMKGHSHVYWYRQLPEEGLKFMVYLQKENIIDESGMPKERFSAEFPKEGPSILRIQQVVRGDSAAYFCASYRDRGSTEAFFGQGTRLTVV.

The chain uses TRBV28 and TRBJ1-2, with D uncertain. Germline CDR1 and CDR2: MDHEN and SYDVKM. This CDR3 comprises 12 residues. Trimming stripped 5 bases from V and 4 bases from J, with 8 bases between. CDR3 sequence (DNA): TGTGCCAGCAGTCCTTACACCTATGGCTACACCTTC. Protein sequence: CASSPYTYGYTF.

This chain connects TRBV10-3 to TRBJ2-5; 10 bases are a match to TRBD2. Germline trimming cut 3 bases from V and 4 bases from J; bases unmatched to any gene: 14. This CDR3 comprises 18 residues. CDR1 ENHRY and CDR2 SYGVKD come from the germline V gene. CDR3 DNA sequence: TGTGCCATCAGTGATCAAACCCACTTTAGCGGGAGGTTAGAGACCCAGTACTTC. This gives the protein CAISDQTHFSGRLETQYF.

The chain has TRBV15 and TRBJ2-7, with 7 bases lining up with TRBD1. Germline V gives CDR1 LNHNV, CDR2 YYDKDF (reference sequence). CDR3 length: 16 residues. J lost 4 bases, V lost 5 bases, and 14 bases had no gene match. CDR3: CATSRPGQVRGYEQYF. In DNA form, the CDR3 reads TGTGCCACCAGCCGCCCTGGACAGGTCAGGGGATACGAGCAGTACTTC. Combining the CDR3 with reference TRBV15 and TRBJ2-7 gives the whole variable domain DAMVIQNPRYQVTQFGKPVTLSCSQTLNHNVMYWYQQKSSQAPKLLFHYYDKDFNNEADTPDNFQSRRPNTSFCFLDIRSPGLGDTAMYLCATSRPGQVRGYEQYFGPGTRLTVT.

This rearrangement joins TRBV6-4 to TRBJ2-3, with 12 bases that match TRBD2. The V segment lost 3 bases and the J segment 4 bases; nucleotides outside the gene matches: 5. This CDR3 is built from 16 residues. Germline CDR1 is MRHNA and CDR2 is SNTAGT. The CDR3 protein is CASSETLAGGPDTQYF. The DNA for the CDR3 is TGTGCCAGCAGTGAAACACTAGCGGGGGGCCCAGATACGCAGTATTTT.

The chain combines TRBV5-1 with TRBJ1-1, with D unresolved. The CDR3 is 15 amino acids. Trimming took off 3 bases at V and 4 bases at J, with 16 bases between the two ends. The germline gives CDR1 SGHRS, CDR2 YFSETQ. CDR3 sequence (DNA): TGCGCCAGCAGCTCGGATGGCTTTAGGGTCACTGAAGCTTTCTTT. This encodes CASSSDGFRVTEAFF.